This T cell receptor (beta chain) was obtained from a study of blood T cell repertoires in COVID-19. As for the study in general: Researchers got acute and convalescent COVID-19 samples from the United States, Italy and Spain. From T cells, B-cell-depleted T cells, or PBMCs came the material, which was cDNA or gDNA.

Original analysis: Amplified reference gene primers provided the basis for estimating nucleated cell counts. Clones were read by immunoSEQ multiplex PCR, and TCRdb kept only the in-frame ones, dropping some. V, J and clone size are those of that table, while D and trimming were read from the DNA. The data show some 46,000 clones, more than 70% seen once. Sequenced: peripheral blood. The source is a man between 60 and 75 years old with acute or convalescent COVID-19.

CDR3 nucleotide sequence: TGTGCCAGCAGCCTCGGGCCAGGGATGAACACTGAAGCTTTCTTT. Residues: CASSLGPGMNTEAFF. The chain has TRBV7-9 and TRBJ1-1; possibly TRBD1 for D (5 bases). V was trimmed by 5 bases and J by 0 bases, leaving 13 bases between them. CDR3 length: 15 residues. Germline CDR1 is SEHNR and CDR2 is FQNEAQ (reference sequence).